These 17 T cell receptor beta chains came from one sample sequenced in a study of T cell responses to AZD1222 COVID-19 vaccine. Generated by immunoSEQ multiplex PCR, the TCRdb table keeps only in-frame clones and is missing some. The sample holds fewer than 180,000 clones, about 92% seen once. This specimen consisted of peripheral blood, obtained 28 days after the second AZD1222 dose. The source is an adult who received the AZD1222 COVID-19 vaccine.

The gene calls are TRBV6-5 and TRBJ1-1; D not resolved. V lost 7 bases and J 0 bases, leaving 9 bases between the germline ends. CDR3 size: 13 residues. Germline V gene lookup returns CDR1 MNHEY and CDR2 SVGAGI. This CDR3 is CASMVSLNTEAFF. The CDR3 DNA reads as TGTGCCAGCATGGTCAGTTTGAACACTGAAGCTTTCTTT.

This clone was recorded once. The chain recombines TRBV7-8 with TRBJ2-7; D gene ambiguous. Trimming took off 2 bases at V and 0 bases at J, with 11 bases between the two ends. Germline CDR1 is SGHVS and CDR2 is FQNEAQ. The CDR3 totals 15 residues. CDR3 coding DNA: TGTGCCAGCAGCTTACGGCCGAGGAGCTCCTACGAGCAGTACTTC. It is translated as CASSLRPRSSYEQYF.

This sequence joins TRBV7-3 and TRBJ1-2; tentatively, D is TRBD1 (6 bases). The CDR3 runs 15 residues. Per the germline V gene, CDR1 is SGHTA and CDR2 is FQGTGA. The V end was cut by 1 base, the J end by 5 bases, with 14 bases between. CDR3: CASSLSRGADYGYTF. The CDR3 bases are TGTGCCAGCAGCTTAAGCCGGGGGGCAGATTATGGCTACACCTTC.

The chain links TRBV28 to TRBJ1-5, with unresolved D. The germline V gene encodes CDR1 MDHEN and CDR2 SYDVKM. This CDR3 is built from 13 residues. V lost 5 bases and J lost 4, with 9 bases in between. The CDR3 DNA is TGTGCCAGCAGTCTGGTCCTAAATCAGCCCCAGCATTTT. Translation gives CASSLVLNQPQHF. Based on the CDR3 plus reference TRBV28 and TRBJ1-5, the full variable domain is DVKVTQSSRYLVKRTGEKVFLECVQDMDHENMFWYRQDPGLGLRLIYFSYDVKMKEKGDIPEGYSVSREKKERFSLILESASTNQTSMYLCASSLVLNQPQHFGDGTRLSIL.

The chain joins TRBV7-3 to TRBJ2-3, with 10 bases matching TRBD2. The V gene end was trimmed by 5 bases and the J gene end by 8 bases; junction bases not matched to a gene: 10. CDR3 length: 15 amino acids. Germline-derived CDR1 and CDR2 are SGHTA and FQGTGA. CDR3 sequence reads: CASSNPEREGGTQYF. The CDR3 bases are TGTGCCAGCAGCAATCCAGAGCGGGAGGGAGGTACGCAGTATTTT.

The chain couples TRBV7-2 to TRBJ2-5, with D perhaps TRBD2 (6 bases). Germline V gene lookup returns CDR1 SGHTA and CDR2 FQGNSA. CDR3 length: 14 residues. Deletions cut 5 bases from V and 1 base from J, with 11 bases between. The chain's CDR3 is CASSGAGLQETQYF. The CDR3 coding sequence is TGTGCCAGCAGCGGAGCGGGCCTCCAAGAGACCCAGTACTTC.

This chain joins TRBV19 and TRBJ1-1, with TRBD1 identical over 9 bases. CDR1 and CDR2 from the germline V gene are LNHDA and SQIVND (reference sequence). J gave up 3 bases and V 4 bases, and 6 bases lay outside the gene matches. The CDR3 extends over 15 amino acids. The CDR3 region has the DNA TGTGCCAGTAGTAATACCGGGACAGGGTACACTGAAGCTTTCTTT. Its translation: CASSNTGTGYTEAFF.

This sequence joins TRBV27 and TRBJ1-1, with D possibly being TRBD1 (5 bases). Germline V gives CDR1 MNHEY, CDR2 SMNVEV (reference sequence). V was cut by 8 bases and J by 4 bases, with 23 bases left in between. The CDR3 has 16 residues. The CDR3 loop reads CASLTTGIFGITEAFF. Here the CDR3 DNA reads TGTGCCAGCCTCACTACAGGCATTTTCGGGATCACTGAAGCTTTCTTT.

The J gene is TRBJ2-7, the V gene TRBV2; TRBD2 matches at 7 bases. Germline V gives CDR1 SNHLY, CDR2 FYNNEI. CDR3 size: 14 residues. V was pared by 2 bases and J by 2 bases, with 3 bases of the junction left unmatched. CDR3 loop: CASSETGLAYEQYF. The CDR3 coding sequence is TGTGCCAGCAGTGAAACCGGACTAGCCTACGAGCAGTACTTC. The full variable domain, with the rest looked up from reference TRBV2 and TRBJ2-7, is EPEVTQTPSHQVTQMGQEVILRCVPISNHLYFYWYRQILGQKVEFLVSFYNNEISEKSEIFDDQFSVERPDGSNFTLKIRSTKLEDSAMYFCASSETGLAYEQYFGPGTRLTVT.

V gene TRBV2 combines with J gene TRBJ2-1, with D possibly TRBD2 on 5 matching bases. The CDR3 covers 13 residues. Germline CDR1 reads SNHLY; CDR2 reads FYNNEI. V dropped 3 bases and J dropped 9 bases, with 12 bases sitting between them. CDR3 coding DNA: TGTGCCAGCAGTGAGGCGGTGGAGGCTGAGCAGTTCTTC. It translates to CASSEAVEAEQFF.

The rearrangement uses TRBV24-1 and TRBJ2-2; D not certain. Trimming removed 3 bases at V and 5 bases at J, with 15 bases between. Germline lookup yields CDR1 KGHDR and CDR2 SFDVKD. The CDR3 contains 16 residues. This CDR3 reads CATSDPRSPGTGELFF. The CDR3 DNA follows: TGTGCCACCAGTGATCCGAGGTCTCCCGGAACCGGGGAGCTGTTTTTT.

The chain carries TRBV2 and TRBJ1-4; possibly TRBD1 for D (5 bases). Germline-derived CDR1 and CDR2 are SNHLY and FYNNEI. The length of the CDR3 is 15 residues. Trimming stripped 4 bases from V and 3 bases from J, with 12 bases between. The CDR3 reads CASSVRDGANEKLFF. The CDR3 bases are TGTGCCAGCAGTGTAAGGGACGGCGCTAATGAAAAACTGTTTTTT.

The V call is TRBV5-1, the J call TRBJ2-7, with 9 positions matching TRBD1. Trimming took 1 base from V and 2 from J; bases not matched to a gene: 7. Germline CDR1 reads SGHRS; CDR2 reads YFSETQ. The CDR3 extends over 16 amino acids. The CDR3 sequence: CASSLTDRGAPYEQYF. The CDR3 nucleotides read TGCGCCAGCAGCTTGACTGACAGGGGGGCCCCCTACGAGCAGTACTTC.

The V gene is TRBV7-5, the J gene TRBJ1-1. TRBV7-5 counts as a pseudogene. The CDR3 loop spans 13 amino acids. Here the CDR3 reads CARSLRWDTEAFF. For the CDR3, the DNA is TGTGCCAGAAGCTTACGTTGGGACACTGAAGCTTTCTTT.

The chain uses TRBV10-2 and TRBJ1-6; D is perhaps TRBD1 (5 bases). V lost 4 bases and J lost 0, with 10 bases in between. CDR3 size: 16 residues. CDR1 WSHSY and CDR2 SAAADI come from the germline V gene. The CDR3 bases are TGCGCCAGCAGTGTGGACACCCTCTCCTATAATTCACCCCTCCACTTT. As protein: CASSVDTLSYNSPLHF.

The rearrangement links TRBV24-1 to TRBJ2-3; 7 nucleotides match TRBD1. The CDR3 spans 15 residues. V trimming: 3 bases; J trimming: 0 bases; junction bases outside the gene matches: 2. Per the germline V gene, CDR1 is KGHDR and CDR2 is SFDVKD. CDR3 sequence reads: CATSDLTGSTDTQYF. CDR3 in DNA: TGTGCCACCAGTGATCTGACAGGGAGCACAGATACGCAGTATTTT.

The V call is TRBV29-1, the J call TRBJ2-4; D is possibly TRBD1 or TRBD2 (5 bases each). The germline V gene encodes CDR1 SQVTM and CDR2 ANQGSEA. The ends were cut back, 4 bases at V and 2 bases at J, with 18 bases in the middle. CDR3 length: 16 residues. CDR3 protein: CSVGNTGAGTKNIQYF. In DNA, the CDR3 is TGCAGCGTTGGAAACACTGGGGCCGGGACCAAAAACATTCAGTACTTC.